This section outlines one T cell receptor (beta chain) sequence together with its context. Its antigen remains unknown. Authors' methods: ImmunoSEQ output lacked quality scores and full-length reads, limiting matched filtering. Using immunoSEQ multiplex PCR, the repertoire was profiled, and TCRdb retains in-frame clones only, with some absent. V and J calls and clone size are given by that table; D and trimming were obtained from the DNA. The sample shows about 670,000 clones, about two thirds of them seen only once. V dropped 2 bases and J dropped 5 bases, with 10 bases sitting between them. The CDR3 has 13 amino acids. Looked up from germline, CDR1 is SGDLS and CDR2 is YYNGEE. This sample is part of a study of shared clonotypes between healthy human individuals. Across the whole study: The plates for each donor numbered three CD4 naive, three CD4 memory, two CD8 naive and one CD8 memory. Study results and caveats: Shared clonotypes: approximately 4.5% naive CD4, roughly 4% naive CD8, about 2.2% memory CD4, under 0.45% memory CD8.

Donors, healthy HIV-negative adults, lacked recent acute infections or vaccinations. Source material: memory CD4+ T cells sorted from blood. Subset indicated: CD45RA-negative fraction. This TCR was sampled from a woman in her twenties or thirties in good health. The chain uses TRBV9 and TRBJ2-5, with D uncertain. This CDR3 is CASSVQVSETQYF. CDR3 DNA sequence: TGTGCCAGCAGCGTCCAGGTTTCGGAGACCCAGTACTTC.